Given below is one T cell receptor (beta chain) in context. PBMC DNA, left unsorted, was sequenced on ten immunoSEQ deep assay plates. Repertoires were generated with immunoSEQ multiplex PCR, while TCRdb's copy carries only in-frame clones and drops some. The table lists about half a million clones, 79% of them singletons. The data stem from a study of shared clonotypes between healthy human individuals. The CDR3 runs 15 residues. From germline, CDR1 is SEHNR and CDR2 FQNEAQ (reference sequence). V was pared by 5 bases and J by 4 bases, with 7 bases of the junction left unmatched. This clonotype originated in a woman in her forties in good health. Some clones in this sample may be carry-over from other donors' samples. The sequenced material came from PBMCs. The chain employs TRBV7-9 and TRBJ1-4; 7 positions match TRBD1. The CDR3 region is CASSPNRGLNEKLFF. The CDR3, as DNA: TGTGCCAGCAGCCCCAACAGGGGCCTTAATGAAAAACTGTTTTTT.